This T cell receptor beta chain stems from a study of neurological immune-mediated disorders. This clonotype showed up many times. What it binds is unknown. Notes on the study in general: While HTLV-1-associated myelopathy showed the greatest TCR clonal expansion, multiple sclerosis showed the least, falling below healthy controls.

Germline V gene lookup returns CDR1 KGHSH and CDR2 LQKENI. This CDR3 comprises 15 residues. V lost 8 bases and J lost 4; bases outside the gene matches: 9. The authors produced cDNA by 5'RACE using 10-nucleotide random UMIs. TCRdb redid the calling of the 5' RACE reads with MiXCR, one entry per CDR3 protein. This repertoire shows about 30,000 distinct CDR3 sequences, approximately 5.4% found once; its top ten account for approximately 2.1%. Sequenced sample: CD4+ T cells from blood. This TCR was recovered from a woman between 45 and 65 years old in good health. The chain recombines TRBV18 with TRBJ2-2, with TRBD1 identical over 8 bases. CDR3 DNA sequence: TGTGCCAGCGGAGGGGACAGGATACCCACCGGGGAGCTGTTTTTT. Translating gives CASGGDRIPTGELFF. Full variable domain (outside the CDR3, taken from reference TRBV18 and TRBJ2-2): NAGVMQNPRHLVRRRGQEARLRCSPMKGHSHVYWYRQLPEEGLKFMVYLQKENIIDESGMPKERFSAEFPKEGPSILRIQQVVRGDSAAYFCASGGDRIPTGELFFGEGSRLTVL.